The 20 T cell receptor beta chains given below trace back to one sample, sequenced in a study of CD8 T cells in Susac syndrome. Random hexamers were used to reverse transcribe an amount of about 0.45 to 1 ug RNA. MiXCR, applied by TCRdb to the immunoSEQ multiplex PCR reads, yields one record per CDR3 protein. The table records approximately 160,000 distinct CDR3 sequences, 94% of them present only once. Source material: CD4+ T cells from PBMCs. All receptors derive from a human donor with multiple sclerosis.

Here the CDR3 DNA reads TGCAGTGCTAGCGGGAGGTTCGGCACCGGGGAGCTGTTTTTT. Encoded protein: CSASGRFGTGELFF. The chain joins TRBV20-1 to TRBJ2-2, with 7 bases aligning to TRBD2. The germline CDR1 and CDR2 sequences are DFQATT and SNEGSKA (reference sequence). The CDR3 sequence is 14 residues long. V gave up 3 bases and J gave up 4 bases; unmatched junction bases: 5.

For the CDR3, the DNA is TGCGCCAGCAGCTTGGGGGACGATCAGCCCCAGCATTTT. Protein: CASSLGDDQPQHF. The chain is built from TRBV5-1 and TRBJ1-5, with D perhaps matching TRBD1 (5 bases). Germline V gene sequence: CDR1 SGHRS, CDR2 YFSETQ. The V end lost 0 bases, the J end lost 5 bases, and 6 bases lay between the germline ends. The CDR3 is made up of 13 amino acids.

The chain's CDR3 is CASSRRTFTGELFF. As DNA, the CDR3 is TGTGCCAGCAGTCGCCGGACTTTCACCGGGGAGCTGTTTTTT. The rearrangement uses TRBV3-1 and TRBJ2-2, with D tentatively TRBD2 (5 bases). The germline V and J ends were trimmed by 6 bases and 4 bases, with 12 bases remaining between them. Germline V gene data show CDR1 as LGHDT and CDR2 as YNNKEL (reference sequence). The CDR3 spans 14 residues.

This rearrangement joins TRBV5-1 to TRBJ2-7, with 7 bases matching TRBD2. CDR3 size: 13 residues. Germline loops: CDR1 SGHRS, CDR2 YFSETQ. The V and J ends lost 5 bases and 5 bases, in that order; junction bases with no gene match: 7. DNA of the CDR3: TGCGCCAGCAGGGTCCAGGGAGGGAACGAGCAGTACTTC. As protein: CASRVQGGNEQYF.

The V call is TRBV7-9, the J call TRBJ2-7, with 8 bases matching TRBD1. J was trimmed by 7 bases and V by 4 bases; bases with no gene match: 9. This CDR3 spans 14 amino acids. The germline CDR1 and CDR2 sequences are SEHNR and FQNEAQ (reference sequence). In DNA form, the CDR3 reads TGTGCCAGCAGCTCCGGACAGGGCAATGTGGAGCAGTACTTC. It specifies CASSSGQGNVEQYF.

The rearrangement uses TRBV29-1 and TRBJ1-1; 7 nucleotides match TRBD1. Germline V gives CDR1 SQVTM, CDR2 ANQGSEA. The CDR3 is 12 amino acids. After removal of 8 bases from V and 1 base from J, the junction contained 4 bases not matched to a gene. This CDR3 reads CSSGGGNTEAFF. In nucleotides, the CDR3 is TGCAGCTCAGGGGGTGGGAACACTGAAGCTTTCTTT.

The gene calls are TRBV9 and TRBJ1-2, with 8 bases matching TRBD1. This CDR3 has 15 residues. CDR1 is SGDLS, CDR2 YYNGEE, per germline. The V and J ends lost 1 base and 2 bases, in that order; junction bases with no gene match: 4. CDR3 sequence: CASSVRQGANYGYTF. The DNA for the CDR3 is TGTGCCAGCAGCGTAAGGCAGGGGGCGAACTATGGCTACACCTTC.

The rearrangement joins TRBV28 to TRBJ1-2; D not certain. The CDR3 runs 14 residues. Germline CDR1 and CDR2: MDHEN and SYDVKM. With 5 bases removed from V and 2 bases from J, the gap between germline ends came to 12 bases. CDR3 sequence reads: CASSLSNGNYGYTF. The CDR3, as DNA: TGTGCCAGCAGTCTCTCTAACGGAAACTATGGCTACACCTTC.

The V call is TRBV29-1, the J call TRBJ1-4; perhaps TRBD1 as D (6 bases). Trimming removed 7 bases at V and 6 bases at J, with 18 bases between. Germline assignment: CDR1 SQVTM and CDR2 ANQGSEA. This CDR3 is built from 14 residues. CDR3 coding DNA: TGCAGCGCCAGACGACAGGTAGTGGATGAAAAACTGTTTTTT. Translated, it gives CSARRQVVDEKLFF.

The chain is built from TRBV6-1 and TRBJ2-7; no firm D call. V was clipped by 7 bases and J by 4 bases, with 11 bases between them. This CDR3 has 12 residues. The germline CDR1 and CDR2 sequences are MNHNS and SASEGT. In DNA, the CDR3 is TGTGCCAGCATAAATAGAGAGTACGAGCAGTACTTC. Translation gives CASINREYEQYF.

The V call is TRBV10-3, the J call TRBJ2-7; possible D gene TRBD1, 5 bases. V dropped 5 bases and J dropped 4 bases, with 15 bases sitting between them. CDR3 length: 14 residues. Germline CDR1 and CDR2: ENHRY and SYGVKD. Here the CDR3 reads CAISRQRMDYEQYF. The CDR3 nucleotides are TGTGCCATCAGTAGACAGAGAATGGATTACGAGCAGTACTTC.

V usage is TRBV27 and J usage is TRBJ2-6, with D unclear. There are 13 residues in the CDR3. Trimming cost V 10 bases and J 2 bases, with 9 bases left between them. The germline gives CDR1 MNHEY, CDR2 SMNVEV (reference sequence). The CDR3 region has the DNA TGTGCCACCTCCGCCCCTGGGGCCAACGTCCTGACTTTC. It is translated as CATSAPGANVLTF.

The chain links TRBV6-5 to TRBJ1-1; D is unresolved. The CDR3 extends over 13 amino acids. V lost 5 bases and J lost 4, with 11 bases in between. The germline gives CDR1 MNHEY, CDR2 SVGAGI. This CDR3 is CASSQQPSTEAFF. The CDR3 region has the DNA TGTGCCAGCAGTCAGCAACCCTCCACTGAAGCTTTCTTT.

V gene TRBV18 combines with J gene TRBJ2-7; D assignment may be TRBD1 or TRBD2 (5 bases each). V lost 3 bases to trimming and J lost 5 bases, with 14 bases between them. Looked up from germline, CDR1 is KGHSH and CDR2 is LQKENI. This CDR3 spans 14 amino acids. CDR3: CASSPGSGAHEQYF. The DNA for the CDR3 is TGTGCCAGCTCACCGGGATCCGGGGCCCACGAGCAGTACTTC.

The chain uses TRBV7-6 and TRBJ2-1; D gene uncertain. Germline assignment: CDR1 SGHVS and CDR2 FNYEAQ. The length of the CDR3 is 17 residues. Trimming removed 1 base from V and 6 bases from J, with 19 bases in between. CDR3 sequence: CASSLVGRLLSPNEQFF. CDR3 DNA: TGTGCCAGCAGCTTAGTAGGCCGGCTGTTATCCCCCAATGAGCAGTTCTTC.

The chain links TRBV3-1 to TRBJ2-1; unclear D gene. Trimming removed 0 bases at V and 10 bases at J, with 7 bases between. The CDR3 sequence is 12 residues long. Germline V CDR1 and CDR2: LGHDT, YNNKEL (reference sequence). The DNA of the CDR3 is TGTGCCAGCAGCCAAGATGGGCGAGAGCAGTTCTTC. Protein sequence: CASSQDGREQFF.

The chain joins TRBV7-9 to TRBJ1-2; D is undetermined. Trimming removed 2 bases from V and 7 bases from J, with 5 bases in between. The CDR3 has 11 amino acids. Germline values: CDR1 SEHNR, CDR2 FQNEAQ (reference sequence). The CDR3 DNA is TGTGCCAGCAGCTTAAACGGTGGCTACACCTTC. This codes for CASSLNGGYTF.

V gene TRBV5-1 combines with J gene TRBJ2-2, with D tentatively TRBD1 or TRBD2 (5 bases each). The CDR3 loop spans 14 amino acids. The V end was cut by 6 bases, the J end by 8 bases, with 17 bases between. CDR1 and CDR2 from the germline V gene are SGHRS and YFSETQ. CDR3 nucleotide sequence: TGCGCCAGCAACCCGGGGCACCCTCCGGGGGAGCTGTTTTTT. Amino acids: CASNPGHPPGELFF.

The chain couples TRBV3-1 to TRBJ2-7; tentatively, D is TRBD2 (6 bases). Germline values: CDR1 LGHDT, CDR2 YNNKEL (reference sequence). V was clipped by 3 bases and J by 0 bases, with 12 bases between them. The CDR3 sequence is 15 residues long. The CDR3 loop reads CASSHGAGSSYEQYF. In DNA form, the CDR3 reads TGTGCCAGCAGCCACGGCGCGGGGAGCTCCTACGAGCAGTACTTC.

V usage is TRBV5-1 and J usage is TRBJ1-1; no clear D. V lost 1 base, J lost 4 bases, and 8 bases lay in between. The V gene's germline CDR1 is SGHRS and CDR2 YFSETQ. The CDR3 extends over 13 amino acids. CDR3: CASSLNSVTEAFF. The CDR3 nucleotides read TGCGCCAGCAGCTTGAACAGTGTCACTGAAGCTTTCTTT.